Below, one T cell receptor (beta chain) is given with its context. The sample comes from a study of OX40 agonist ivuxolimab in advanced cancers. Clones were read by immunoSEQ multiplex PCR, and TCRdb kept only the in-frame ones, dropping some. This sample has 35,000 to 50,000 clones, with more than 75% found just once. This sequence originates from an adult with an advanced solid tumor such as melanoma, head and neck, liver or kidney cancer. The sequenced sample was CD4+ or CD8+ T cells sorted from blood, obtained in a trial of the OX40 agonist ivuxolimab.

CDR3 sequence (DNA): TGTGCCAGCAGCCAAGATGGTCGCTACGAGCAGTTCTTC. Amino acids: CASSQDGRYEQFF. J is TRBJ2-1 and V is TRBV4-2; D uncertain. Germline CDR1 is LGHNA and CDR2 is YNFKEQ. This CDR3 comprises 13 residues. Trimming stripped 0 bases from V and 10 bases from J, with 10 bases between.